This T cell receptor beta chain was sequenced during a study of T cell responses to AZD1222 COVID-19 vaccine. Worth noting for this clone: Its cognate antigen is unknown.

CDR1 and CDR2 from the germline V gene are LGHNA and YNFKEQ. V dropped 5 bases and J dropped 5 bases, with 10 bases sitting between them. The CDR3 contains 13 residues. Study observations and caveats: After the peak T cell response, and only then, were repertoires sampled.

Sequenced by immunoSEQ multiplex PCR; TCRdb stores in-frame clones only, minus some. The sample consists of 70,000 to 95,000 clones, under 95% of them appearing once. The material sequenced was peripheral blood, taken on day 0 of AZD1222 vaccination. V usage is TRBV4-2 and J usage is TRBJ2-4, with D possibly called TRBD1 or TRBD2 (6 bases each). The TCR comes from an adult in good health. CDR3 coding DNA: TGTGCCAGCAGCTGGGGGGCCGAAAACATTCAGTACTTC. Translation gives CASSWGAENIQYF.